Following are 30 T cell receptor beta chains from one sample sequenced in a study of vaccination and CD4 T cells after COVID-19. An Oncomine TCR Beta short-read assay was used to sequence the DNA from cultured CD4+ T cells. TCRdb independently ran MiXCR on the PCR reads; one entry per CDR3 protein. The sample comprises nearly 8,500 distinct CDR3 sequences, 36% of which are singletons, and about 30% rests with the top ten. Treatment reported: roughly ten-day PBMC culture with coronavirus spike peptide pools or control peptides (ViraFEST assay). From the unexposed donor, CD4+ T cells were collected ahead of the COVID-19 pandemic (2011-2018). These receptors are not linked to any known antigen. Sequenced material: CD4+ T cells from blood, cultured in vitro. These TCRs come from a human donor in good health.

The chain employs TRBV12-5 and TRBJ2-7, with D possibly being TRBD1 (5 bases). The CDR3 is 15 amino acids. CDR1 is LGHNT, CDR2 FRNRAP, per germline. V lost 4 bases and J lost 6, with 19 bases in between. The CDR3, as DNA: TGTGCTAGTGGTTCACTCTCAGGGTATGCGGTCGAGCAGTACTTC. Its protein product is CASGSLSGYAVEQYF.

The V and J genes are TRBV7-8 and TRBJ1-1; D is undetermined. The CDR3 spans 14 residues. Trimming left V 5 bases short and J 3 bases short, with 13 bases between. Germline V lookup: CDR1 SGHVS, CDR2 FQNEAQ. This chain's CDR3 is CASSRGETYTEAFF. DNA for the CDR3: TGTGCCAGCAGCCGCGGCGAAACTTACACTGAAGCTTTCTTT. The full variable domain, completed using reference TRBV7-8 and TRBJ1-1, is GAGVSQSPRYKVAKRGQDVALRCDPISGHVSLFWYQQALGQGPEFLTYFQNEAQLDKSGLPSDRFFAERPEGSVSTLKIQRTQQEDSAVYLCASSRGETYTEAFFGQGTRLTVV.

This chain links TRBV5-1 with TRBJ1-6; D gene uncertain. The CDR3 has 15 residues. Trimming took off 0 bases at V and 6 bases at J, with 10 bases between the two ends. CDR1 and CDR2 (germline): SGHRS, YFSETQ. CDR3 in amino acids: CASSLDSASNSPLHF. The CDR3 DNA is TGCGCCAGCAGCTTGGACAGCGCTTCTAATTCACCCCTCCACTTT.

CDR3 coding DNA: TGCAGTGCTAGCAGGACCGGGACAGGGAATCAGCCCCAGCATTTT. Translation gives CSASRTGTGNQPQHF. The rearrangement uses TRBV20-1 and TRBJ1-5; 9 bases are a match to TRBD1. Looked up from germline, CDR1 is DFQATT and CDR2 is SNEGSKA (reference sequence). J lost 4 bases, V lost 3 bases, and 7 bases had no gene match. The CDR3 totals 15 residues.

V usage is TRBV7-2 and J usage is TRBJ1-1, with no clear D. This CDR3 is 15 amino acids long. Germline CDR1 and CDR2: SGHTA and FQGNSA. V was pared by 5 bases and J by 4 bases, with 17 bases between. The CDR3 spells CASSKGFQISTEAFF. The CDR3 bases are TGTGCCAGCAGCAAGGGTTTTCAGATTTCCACTGAAGCTTTCTTT.

V gene TRBV5-6 combines with J gene TRBJ1-1; no clear D. The V end lost 2 bases, the J end lost 7 bases, and 18 bases lay between the germline ends. CDR3 length: 15 amino acids. The germline CDR1 and CDR2 sequences are SGHDT and YYEEEE. The CDR3 nucleotides read TGTGCCAGCAGCTTCCAAGAAACCGCCCCGTTTGAAGCTTTCTTT. It codes for CASSFQETAPFEAFF.

The chain is built from TRBV11-2 and TRBJ1-2; a possible D gene is TRBD1 (5 bases). V was clipped by 1 base and J by 5 bases, with 8 bases between them. The germline CDR1 and CDR2 sequences are SGHAT and FQNNGV. The CDR3 has 13 amino acids. The CDR3 coding sequence is TGTGCCAGCAGCTTAGGCGACAGATATGGCTACACCTTC. Protein product: CASSLGDRYGYTF. The complete variable domain, with remaining parts taken from reference TRBV11-2 and TRBJ1-2, reads EAGVAQSPRYKIIEKRQSVAFWCNPISGHATLYWYQQILGQGPKLLIQFQNNGVVDDSQLPKDRFSAERLKGVDSTLKIQPAKLEDSAVYLCASSLGDRYGYTFGSGTRLTVV.

The table lists this clonotype with a few counts. The rearrangement links TRBV5-4 to TRBJ2-3; 12 bases are a match to TRBD2. Germline-derived CDR1 and CDR2 are SGHNT and YYREEE (reference sequence). The CDR3 is 18 residues long. J gave up 7 bases and V 0 bases, and 12 bases lay outside the gene matches. The CDR3 reads CASSLGGLAGMRSYTQYF. The CDR3, as DNA: TGTGCCAGCAGCTTGGGAGGACTAGCGGGGATGAGAAGTTATACGCAGTATTTT. Using reference TRBV5-4 and TRBJ2-3 for the parts outside the CDR3, the full variable domain is ETGVTQSPTHLIKTRGQQVTLRCSSQSGHNTVSWYQQALGQGPQFIFQYYREEENGRGNFPPRFSGLQFPNYSSELNVNALELDDSALYLCASSLGGLAGMRSYTQYFGPGTRLTVL.

Only a few counts were recorded for this clonotype. The chain joins TRBV11-2 to TRBJ1-2, with unresolved D. Germline V gene data show CDR1 as SGHAT and CDR2 as FQNNGV. Trimming cost V 5 bases and J 8 bases, with 9 bases left between them. This CDR3 region has 11 residues. CDR3 nucleotides: TGTGCCAGCAGCGTAGGGTGGGGCTACACCTTC. It codes for CASSVGWGYTF.

V gene TRBV27 combines with J gene TRBJ1-1; 7 positions match TRBD1. V was clipped by 6 bases and J by 0 bases; unmatched bases: 13. The CDR3 length is 17 residues. Germline values: CDR1 MNHEY, CDR2 SMNVEV (reference sequence). CDR3 bases: TGTGCCAGCAGCCCCTCCCGACAGGGATCGTTGAACACTGAAGCTTTCTTT. This encodes CASSPSRQGSLNTEAFF.

This chain uses TRBV13 with TRBJ1-2; D remains ambiguous. The CDR3 runs 13 residues. Germline CDR1 is PRHDT and CDR2 is FYEKMQ (reference sequence). V lost 5 bases, J lost 5 bases, and 12 bases lay in between. CDR3 nucleotide sequence: TGTGCCAGCAGCATCACTACCAGTTATGGCTACACCTTC. It codes for CASSITTSYGYTF.

The chain joins TRBV4-2 to TRBJ1-1; TRBD1 might be the D (6 bases). The germline gives CDR1 LGHNA, CDR2 YNFKEQ. Trimming shortened V by 4 bases and J by 1 base, and 13 bases separated the two germline ends. The CDR3 runs 15 residues. The CDR3: CASSPPRGGNTEAFF. For the CDR3, the DNA is TGTGCCAGCAGCCCGCCGAGAGGGGGGAACACTGAAGCTTTCTTT.

The chain carries TRBV4-2 and TRBJ2-5; 10 bases match TRBD1. V was pared by 0 bases and J by 7 bases, with 8 bases of the junction left unmatched. The CDR3 length is 16 residues. Germline V gene data show CDR1 as LGHNA and CDR2 as YNFKEQ. CDR3 sequence reads: CASSQEIDRGLVTQYF. The CDR3 DNA reads as TGTGCCAGCAGCCAAGAGATCGACAGGGGGCTTGTGACCCAGTACTTC.

This clonotype was detected only a few times. The chain recombines TRBV27 with TRBJ1-1, with a tentative D call TRBD1 (5 bases). Germline loops: CDR1 MNHEY, CDR2 SMNVEV (reference sequence). Trimming removed 2 bases at V and 0 bases at J, with 7 bases between. This CDR3 contains 14 residues. The CDR3 sequence is CASSLGGVNTEAFF. CDR3 coding DNA: TGTGCCAGCAGTTTAGGGGGGGTGAACACTGAAGCTTTCTTT.

This clonotype has a handful of counts. CDR3 coding DNA: TGTGCTAGTGGCCCAGGACAGAGCTATGGCTACACCTTC. Its translation: CASGPGQSYGYTF. The chain combines TRBV12-5 with TRBJ1-2, with D perhaps matching TRBD1 (6 bases). The CDR3 is 13 amino acids. Germline CDR1 is LGHNT and CDR2 is FRNRAP. Trimming stripped 6 bases from V and 4 bases from J, with 12 bases between.

The gene calls are TRBV7-2 and TRBJ1-6, with TRBD1 matching 9 bases. In germline, CDR1 is SGHTA, CDR2 FQGNSA. CDR3 length equals 13 residues. J lost 9 bases, V lost 5 bases, and 2 bases had no gene match. The CDR3 spells CASSKGQGSPLHF. CDR3 in DNA: TGTGCCAGCAGCAAGGGACAGGGTTCACCCCTCCACTTT.

This clonotype was seen more than once but under ten times. The gene calls are TRBV20-1 and TRBJ1-6; 7 nucleotides match TRBD1. V lost 6 bases and J lost 7; bases outside the gene matches: 3. Germline loops: CDR1 DFQATT, CDR2 SNEGSKA (reference sequence). The length of the CDR3 is 12 residues. CDR3 residues: CSAGTANSPLHF. DNA of the CDR3: TGCAGTGCGGGGACAGCGAATTCACCCCTCCACTTT.

This clonotype was detected a few times. The rearrangement uses TRBV7-8 and TRBJ2-2; D is unresolved. This CDR3 has 15 amino acids. The germline V gene has CDR1 SGHVS and CDR2 FQNEAQ. Trimming removed 0 bases from V and 3 bases from J, with 8 bases in between. CDR3 nucleotides: TGTGCCAGCAGCTTAGCCGGCGGAGACACCGGGGAGCTGTTTTTT. It codes for CASSLAGGDTGELFF.

The V and J genes are TRBV6-1 and TRBJ2-2; possible D gene TRBD1, 6 bases. This CDR3 is 15 amino acids long. The V end was cut by 4 bases, the J end by 3 bases, with 12 bases between. Germline lookup yields CDR1 MNHNS and CDR2 SASEGT. CDR3 region: CASSGSRGHTGELFF. CDR3 bases: TGTGCCAGCAGTGGAAGCAGGGGTCACACCGGGGAGCTGTTTTTT.

The chain joins TRBV6-1 to TRBJ1-5; D is undetermined. Germline V gives CDR1 MNHNS, CDR2 SASEGT. V was trimmed by 3 bases and J by 2 bases, leaving 8 bases between them. There are 14 residues in the CDR3. The CDR3 DNA reads as TGTGCCAGCAGTGAGGGGTGGGGCAATCAGCCCCAGCATTTT. Translating it yields CASSEGWGNQPQHF.

The chain combines TRBV20-1 with TRBJ2-3, with 10 bases matching TRBD2. The germline gives CDR1 DFQATT, CDR2 SNEGSKA (reference sequence). Unmatched junction bases numbered 7, after V lost 3 bases and J lost 4 bases. The length of the CDR3 is 15 residues. Here the CDR3 reads CSASLSGGASDTQYF. The CDR3 DNA reads as TGCAGTGCTAGTTTGAGCGGGGGGGCGTCAGATACGCAGTATTTT.

J is TRBJ2-7 and V is TRBV5-4, with D unclear. The V gene's germline CDR1 is SGHNT and CDR2 YYREEE (reference sequence). V lost 0 bases to trimming and J lost 0 bases, with 7 bases between them. This CDR3 region has 14 residues. Here the CDR3 reads CASSLGGSSYEQYF. Written as DNA, the CDR3 is TGTGCCAGCAGCTTGGGGGGAAGCTCCTACGAGCAGTACTTC.

About this clonotype itself: Germline is not matched at one junction end, which may reflect a read error. V and J are TRBV5-3 and TRBJ1-1; D remains unclear. TRBV5-3 is filed as an ORF, its function uncertain. The CDR3 contains 15 residues. Here the CDR3 reads CASSLKNRPNTEAFF. The CDR3 region has the DNA TGTGCCAGCAGCTTAAAGAATCGACCGAACACTGAAGCTTTCTTT.

V and J are TRBV19 and TRBJ1-5; weak D call: TRBD1 (5 bases). CDR3 length: 13 amino acids. V gave up 4 bases and J gave up 10 bases, with 14 bases separating them. From germline, CDR1 is LNHDA and CDR2 SQIVND (reference sequence). The CDR3 DNA is TGTGCCAGTAGTAGCCGGGGCAGTCGACCCCAGCATTTT. It is translated as CASSSRGSRPQHF.

This chain joins TRBV5-1 and TRBJ1-1, with 8 bases fitting TRBD1. This CDR3 is built from 13 residues. Looked up from germline, CDR1 is SGHRS and CDR2 is YFSETQ. J lost 7 bases, V lost 4 bases, and 6 bases had no gene match. Here the CDR3 reads CASSVRTGNEAFF. CDR3 sequence (DNA): TGCGCCAGCAGCGTGCGGACAGGGAATGAAGCTTTCTTT.

To note about this clonotype: The CDR3 does not close with the conserved phenylalanine or tryptophan, likely indicating a read error. This rearrangement joins TRBV6-4 to TRBJ2-1, with D uncertain. Germline V gene sequence: CDR1 MRHNA, CDR2 SNTAGT. The CDR3 totals 13 residues. V was shortened by 2 bases and J by 0 bases, with 2 bases between the two germline ends. The CDR3 loop reads CASSDSSYNEQFI. CDR3 DNA sequence: TGTGCCAGCAGTGACAGCTCCTACAATGAGCAGTTCATC.

The J gene is TRBJ1-1, the V gene TRBV6-1, with no clear D. V was shortened by 8 bases and J by 2 bases, with 12 bases between the two germline ends. Germline V gene sequence: CDR1 MNHNS, CDR2 SASEGT. The CDR3 spans 13 residues. CDR3 residues: CASETSRNTEAFF. The CDR3, as DNA: TGTGCCAGCGAGACGAGTCGAAACACTGAAGCTTTCTTT.

The DNA of the CDR3 is TGTGCCAGCAGTTGGCGTGTAGCCACTGAAGCTTTCTTT. This gives the protein CASSWRVATEAFF. V and J are TRBV2 and TRBJ1-1; D not certain. The CDR3 spans 13 residues. The germline V gene encodes CDR1 SNHLY and CDR2 FYNNEI. The germline V and J ends were trimmed by 5 bases and 4 bases, with 11 bases remaining between them.

The CDR3 loop is CASSYGPYQPQHF. The CDR3 DNA is TGTGCCAGCAGTTATGGGCCCTATCAGCCCCAGCATTTT. The chain links TRBV6-5 to TRBJ1-5; D uncertain. V lost 3 bases, J lost 5 bases, and 8 bases lay in between. The CDR3 extends over 13 amino acids. Per germline, CDR1 MNHEY and CDR2 SVGAGI.

This rearrangement joins TRBV20-1 to TRBJ2-7; a weak D match, TRBD2 (5 bases). Germline assignment: CDR1 DFQATT and CDR2 SNEGSKA (reference sequence). Trimming removed 0 bases at V and 2 bases at J, with 20 bases between. CDR3 length: 17 residues. CDR3 coding DNA: TGCAGTGCTAGAGATCTAGGGCTAGCATCGTCTACCTACGAGCAGTACTTC. Protein product: CSARDLGLASSTYEQYF.